The 20 T cell receptor beta chains presented below share a single source sample, sequenced in a study of vaccination effects on CD4 cells after COVID-19. These receptors' antigens are unknown. Before any sequencing was done, the ViraFEST assay used viral peptide pools to expand antigen-specific CD4+ T cells. Culturing for 10 days preceded CD4+ T cell isolation. Absence of prior SARS-CoV-2 infection characterized the vaccine recipients, who showed negative nucleocapsid antibodies. Produced via immunoSEQ multiplex PCR; TCRdb's table is partial and in-frame only. The sample lists about 68,000 clones, about four fifths occurring once. The sample here was CD4+ T cells from PBMCs cultured with SARS-CoV-2 spike peptides, taken before COVID-19 vaccination. All receptors come from a human donor who received a COVID-19 vaccine.

The chain uses TRBV18 and TRBJ1-3; possible D gene TRBD1, 5 bases. There are 14 residues in the CDR3. The V end lost 0 bases, the J end lost 4 bases, and 7 bases lay between the germline ends. CDR1 KGHSH and CDR2 LQKENI come from the germline V gene. The DNA for the CDR3 is TGTGCCAGCTCACCACCACCAGGGGGAAACACCATATATTTT. This codes for CASSPPPGGNTIYF.

This clone has more than one count but fewer than ten. The chain links TRBV27 to TRBJ1-5, with a possible D match to TRBD1 (6 bases). Trimming stripped 10 bases from V and 1 base from J, with 14 bases between. Germline CDR1 MNHEY, CDR2 SMNVEV (reference sequence). The CDR3 contains 14 residues. CDR3 in amino acids: CATRDTNSNQPQHF. The CDR3, as DNA: TGTGCCACCCGGGACACCAACAGCAATCAGCCCCAGCATTTT.

CDR3 sequence: CASSDPAGGTSEGYTF. The CDR3 DNA is TGTGCCAGCAGCGACCCAGCAGGGGGCACTTCGGAAGGCTACACCTTC. The V call is TRBV6-2 or TRBV6-3, the J call TRBJ1-2; 8 nucleotides agree with TRBD1. Germline CDR1 reads MNHEY; CDR2 reads SVGEGT. The CDR3 extends over 16 amino acids. Trimming cost V 6 bases and J 8 bases; bases outside gene matches: 17.

The rearrangement links TRBV20-1 to TRBJ2-7; 7 nucleotides align to TRBD1. From germline, CDR1 is DFQATT and CDR2 SNEGSKA (reference sequence). The length of the CDR3 is 11 residues. The V segment lost 4 bases and the J segment 5 bases; nucleotides outside the gene matches: 2. Written as DNA, the CDR3 is TGCAGTGCTAACAGGGGAAACGAGCAGTACGTC. Residues: CSANRGNEQYV.

The V call is TRBV19, the J call TRBJ1-2; 7 bases align to TRBD1. The CDR3 is 13 residues long. The J segment lost 4 bases and the V segment lost 6 bases, leaving 5 bases of the junction unmatched. Germline V gene sequence: CDR1 LNHDA, CDR2 SQIVND (reference sequence). CDR3 nucleotides: TGTGCCAGTAGGGCGACAGGGAGCTATGGCTACACCTTC. Translation gives CASRATGSYGYTF.

A single count supports this clone. The chain combines TRBV7-2 with TRBJ1-2; the D is unclear. The CDR3 extends over 13 amino acids. With 1 base removed from V and 9 bases from J, the gap between germline ends came to 12 bases. CDR1 and CDR2 from the germline V gene are SGHTA and FQGNSA. The CDR3 coding sequence is TGTGCCAGCAGCTTAGATCTGGTGGTTAGCTACACCTTC. Its translation is CASSLDLVVSYTF.

The rearrangement uses TRBV5-1 and TRBJ2-3; 9 nucleotides line up with TRBD2. The CDR3 loop spans 17 amino acids. Trimming removed 1 base from V and 0 bases from J; junction bases left unmatched: 6. The V gene's germline CDR1 is SGHRS and CDR2 YFSETQ. CDR3 sequence: CASSLLASGTSTDTQYF. CDR3 DNA sequence: TGCGCCAGCAGCTTGCTCGCTAGCGGGACTAGCACAGATACGCAGTATTTT.

The chain carries TRBV6-5 and TRBJ2-1; 15 bases align to TRBD2. The CDR3 totals 15 residues. Losses at the gene ends were 9 bases for V and 8 bases for J; bases not matched to a gene: 8. Germline values: CDR1 MNHEY, CDR2 SVGAGI. The CDR3 nucleotides are TGTGCCAGTCGAAGGACTAGCGGGGGGGCCTATGAGCAGTTCTTC. This sequence encodes CASRRTSGGAYEQFF.

The rearrangement uses TRBV3-1 (or the pseudogene TRBV3-2) and TRBJ1-2; 8 bases align to TRBD1. The germline V gene has CDR1 LGHDT and CDR2 YNNKEL (reference sequence). Losses at the gene ends were 4 bases for V and 8 bases for J; bases not matched to a gene: 9. The CDR3 runs to 14 residues. The CDR3 region is CASSLLGQGGGYTF. CDR3 in DNA: TGTGCCAGCAGCCTATTAGGACAGGGAGGCGGCTACACCTTC.

The chain carries TRBV12-5 and TRBJ2-2, with TRBD1 identical over 8 bases. From germline, CDR1 is LGHNT and CDR2 FRNRAP. The CDR3 has 17 amino acids. V trimming: 5 bases; J trimming: 3 bases; junction bases outside the gene matches: 11. The CDR3 DNA follows: TGTGCTAGTGGTCCGTCCTCCGGGACAGGATACACCGGGGAGCTGTTTTTT. As protein: CASGPSSGTGYTGELFF.

This clone was observed once. The genes are TRBV7-2 and TRBJ2-2; 9 nucleotides align to TRBD2. This CDR3 spans 15 amino acids. Germline values: CDR1 SGHTA, CDR2 FQGNSA. The junction had 5 bases not matched to a gene; V was cut back by 3 bases and J by 6 bases. The CDR3 DNA sequence: TGTGCCAGCAGCTTTGCGGGGGGGCCCGCCGGGGAGCTGTTTTTT. Translating it yields CASSFAGGPAGELFF.

The V gene is TRBV7-2, the J gene TRBJ2-7, with 7 bases lining up with TRBD1. V gave up 5 bases and J gave up 12 bases; unmatched junction bases: 13. There are 13 residues in the CDR3. Germline CDR1 SGHTA, CDR2 FQGNSA. CDR3 loop: CASSVRQGMNWYV. As DNA, the CDR3 is TGTGCCAGCAGCGTCCGACAGGGCATGAACTGGTACGTC.

This CDR3 is CASRILGSTDTQYF. In DNA form, the CDR3 reads TGTGCCAGCAGGATACTAGGCAGCACAGATACGCAGTATTTT. The V gene is TRBV2, the J gene TRBJ2-3, with a tentative D call TRBD2 (5 bases). This CDR3 is 14 amino acids long. V was pared by 6 bases and J by 0 bases, with 10 bases between. Per germline, CDR1 SNHLY and CDR2 FYNNEI.

The J gene is TRBJ1-4, the V gene TRBV24-1, with D possibly being TRBD1 (6 bases). Germline values: CDR1 KGHDR, CDR2 SFDVKD. V lost 5 bases to trimming and J lost 6 bases, with 9 bases between them. The length of the CDR3 is 13 residues. CDR3 DNA sequence: TGTGCCACCAGTGCATCAGGGGATGAAAAACTGTTTTTT. This encodes CATSASGDEKLFF.

The V gene is TRBV2, the J gene TRBJ2-5; tentative D call: TRBD2 (5 bases). Trimming pared 0 bases from V and 5 bases from J, leaving 13 bases between. There are 15 residues in the CDR3. CDR1 is SNHLY and CDR2 is FYNNEI in the germline V gene. CDR3 in amino acids: CASSEARPSRETQYF. The CDR3 coding sequence is TGTGCCAGCAGTGAAGCTAGGCCTAGCAGGGAGACCCAGTACTTC.

V and J are TRBV6-2 or TRBV6-3 and TRBJ2-7; D is unclear. CDR3 length: 13 amino acids. Trimming took off 4 bases at V and 0 bases at J, with 7 bases between the two ends. From germline, CDR1 is MNHEY and CDR2 SVGEGT. The CDR3 is CASSLGSSYEQYV. In DNA form, the CDR3 reads TGTGCCAGCAGTTTAGGCTCCTCCTACGAGCAGTACGTC.

The CDR3 DNA sequence: TGTGCCAGCAGTGAAGGACTGCCCTACGGGGAGCAGTACGTC. This encodes CASSEGLPYGEQYV. The chain employs TRBV6-1 and TRBJ2-7; unclear D gene. V lost 1 base, J lost 7 bases, and 14 bases lay in between. The CDR3 sequence is 14 residues long. Germline CDR1 and CDR2: MNHNS and SASEGT.

The V and J genes are TRBV10-3 and TRBJ2-7, with 7 bases matching TRBD2. Looked up from germline, CDR1 is ENHRY and CDR2 is SYGVKD. V shed 3 bases and J 3 bases; nucleotides not matched to a gene: 11. This CDR3 region has 16 residues. The CDR3 reads CAISDPLSGGNYEQYV. CDR3 DNA sequence: TGTGCCATCAGTGATCCCCTTTCCGGGGGGAACTACGAGCAGTACGTC.

This clone was seen only once. J is TRBJ2-3 and V is TRBV6-1; tentative D call: TRBD1 (6 bases). CDR1 is MNHNS and CDR2 is SASEGT in the germline V gene. V was clipped by 2 bases and J by 1 base, with 10 bases between them. The CDR3 is 15 amino acids. This chain's CDR3 is CASSETGHRTDTQYF. The DNA of the CDR3 is TGTGCCAGCAGTGAAACGGGACATCGCACAGATACGCAGTATTTT.

The V and J genes are TRBV6-6 and TRBJ2-5; D not resolved. This CDR3 region has 14 residues. V was trimmed by 2 bases and J by 5 bases, leaving 12 bases between them. Germline values: CDR1 MNHNY, CDR2 SVGAGI (reference sequence). The CDR3 sequence: CASSYGIGDETQYF. The CDR3 bases are TGTGCCAGCAGTTACGGGATAGGCGATGAGACCCAGTACTTC.